This T cell receptor beta chain was obtained from a study of cytomegalovirus exposure and HLA in healthy donors. Primers included in the PCR were 60 Vbeta and 13 Jbeta primers. Some clones are missing from TCRdb's copy, which holds only in-frame ones; the method was immunoSEQ multiplex PCR. The data hold roughly 100,000 clones, with 65% to 80% observed a single time. The sequence derives from a male donor in good health and CMV-seropositive. The sample was PBMCs.

The CDR3 DNA is TGTGCCAGCAGTCCCCTCCGGGGGGCTGGTGACGAGCAGTACTTC. Its protein is CASSPLRGAGDEQYF. The rearrangement links TRBV7-2 to TRBJ2-7; weak D call: TRBD2 (7 bases). The ends were cut back, 6 bases at V and 5 bases at J, with 20 bases in the middle. From germline, CDR1 is SGHTA and CDR2 FQGNSA. This CDR3 has 15 amino acids.